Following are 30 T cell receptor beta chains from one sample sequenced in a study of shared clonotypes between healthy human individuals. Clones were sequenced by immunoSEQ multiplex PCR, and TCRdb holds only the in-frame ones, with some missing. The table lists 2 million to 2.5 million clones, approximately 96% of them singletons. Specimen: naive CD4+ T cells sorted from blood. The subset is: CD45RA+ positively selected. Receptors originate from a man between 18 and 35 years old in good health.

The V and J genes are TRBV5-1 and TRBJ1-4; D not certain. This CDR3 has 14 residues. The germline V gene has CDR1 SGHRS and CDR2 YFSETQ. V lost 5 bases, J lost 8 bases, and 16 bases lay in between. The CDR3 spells CASSGAFGEEKLFF. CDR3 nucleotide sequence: TGCGCCAGCAGTGGAGCGTTCGGGGAGGAAAAACTGTTTTTT.

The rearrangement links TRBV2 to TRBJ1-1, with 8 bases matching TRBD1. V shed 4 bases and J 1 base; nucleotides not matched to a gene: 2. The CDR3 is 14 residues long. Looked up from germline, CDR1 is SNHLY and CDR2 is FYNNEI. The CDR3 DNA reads TGTGCCAGCAGTGCCGGGACAGGGAACACTGAAGCTTTCTTT. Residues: CASSAGTGNTEAFF.

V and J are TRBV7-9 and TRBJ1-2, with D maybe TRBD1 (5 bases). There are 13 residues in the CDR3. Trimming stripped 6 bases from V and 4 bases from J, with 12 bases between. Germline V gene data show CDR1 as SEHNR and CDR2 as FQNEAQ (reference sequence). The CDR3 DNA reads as TGTGCCAGCAGTCTTGTGGGGGTCTATGGCTACACCTTC. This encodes CASSLVGVYGYTF.

This CDR3 is CASSMIELAGSVNEQFF. In nucleotides, the CDR3 is TGTGCCAGCAGCATGATAGAACTAGCGGGGTCGGTCAATGAGCAGTTCTTC. The chain recombines TRBV5-4 with TRBJ2-1; TRBD2 matches 10 bases. The germline gives CDR1 SGHNT, CDR2 YYREEE (reference sequence). Trimming took 4 bases from V and 6 from J; bases not matched to a gene: 13. This CDR3 spans 17 amino acids.

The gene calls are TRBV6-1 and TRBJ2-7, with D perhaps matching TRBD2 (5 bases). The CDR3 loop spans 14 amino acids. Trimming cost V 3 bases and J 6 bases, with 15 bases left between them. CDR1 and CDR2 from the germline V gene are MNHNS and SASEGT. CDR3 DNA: TGTGCCAGCAGTGAGCTTACACGAGGAGGCGAGCAGTACTTC. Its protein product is CASSELTRGGEQYF.

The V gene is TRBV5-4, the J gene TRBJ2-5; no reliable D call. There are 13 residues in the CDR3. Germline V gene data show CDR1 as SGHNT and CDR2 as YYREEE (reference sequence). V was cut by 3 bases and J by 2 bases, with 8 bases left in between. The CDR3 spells CASSSILQETQYF. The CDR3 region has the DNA TGTGCCAGCAGCTCGATACTACAAGAGACCCAGTACTTC. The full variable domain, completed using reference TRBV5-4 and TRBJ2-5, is ETGVTQSPTHLIKTRGQQVTLRCSSQSGHNTVSWYQQALGQGPQFIFQYYREEENGRGNFPPRFSGLQFPNYSSELNVNALELDDSALYLCASSSILQETQYFGPGTRLLVL.

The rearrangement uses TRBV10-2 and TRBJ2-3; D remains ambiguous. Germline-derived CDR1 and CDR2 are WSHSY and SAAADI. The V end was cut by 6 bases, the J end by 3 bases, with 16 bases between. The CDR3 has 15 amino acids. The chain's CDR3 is CASRPTPAATDTQYF. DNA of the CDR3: TGCGCCAGCAGGCCTACTCCGGCCGCTACAGATACGCAGTATTTT.

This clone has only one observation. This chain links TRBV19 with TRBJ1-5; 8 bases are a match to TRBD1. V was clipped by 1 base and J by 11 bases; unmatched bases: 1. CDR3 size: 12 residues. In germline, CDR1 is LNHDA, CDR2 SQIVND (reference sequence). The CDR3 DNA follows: TGTGCCAGTAGTATAGGGACAGGGACCCAGCATTTT. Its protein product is CASSIGTGTQHF. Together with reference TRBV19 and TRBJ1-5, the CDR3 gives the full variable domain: DGGITQSPKYLFRKEGQNVTLSCEQNLNHDAMYWYRQDPGQGLRLIYYSQIVNDFQKGDIAEGYSVSREKKESFPLTVTSAQKNPTAFYLCASSIGTGTQHFGDGTRLSIL.

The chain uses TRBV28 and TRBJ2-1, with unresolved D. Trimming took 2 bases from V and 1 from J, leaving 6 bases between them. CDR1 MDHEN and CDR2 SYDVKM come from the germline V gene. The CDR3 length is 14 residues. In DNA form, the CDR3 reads TGTGCCAGCAGTTTACCCCAATCCTACAATGAGCAGTTCTTC. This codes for CASSLPQSYNEQFF.

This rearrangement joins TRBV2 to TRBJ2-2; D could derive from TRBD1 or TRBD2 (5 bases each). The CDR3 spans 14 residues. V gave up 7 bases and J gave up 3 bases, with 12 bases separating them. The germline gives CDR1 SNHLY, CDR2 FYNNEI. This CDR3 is CASITGTDTGELFF. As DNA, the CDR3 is TGTGCCAGCATCACCGGGACCGACACCGGGGAGCTGTTTTTT. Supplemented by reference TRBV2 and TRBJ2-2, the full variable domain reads EPEVTQTPSHQVTQMGQEVILRCVPISNHLYFYWYRQILGQKVEFLVSFYNNEISEKSEIFDDQFSVERPDGSNFTLKIRSTKLEDSAMYFCASITGTDTGELFFGEGSRLTVL.

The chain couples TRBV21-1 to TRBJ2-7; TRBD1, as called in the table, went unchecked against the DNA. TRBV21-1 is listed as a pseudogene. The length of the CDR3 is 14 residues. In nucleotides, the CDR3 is TGTGCCAGCAGCAAACGCGAAAGGGGGTGCGAGCAGTACTTC. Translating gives CASSKRERGCEQYF.

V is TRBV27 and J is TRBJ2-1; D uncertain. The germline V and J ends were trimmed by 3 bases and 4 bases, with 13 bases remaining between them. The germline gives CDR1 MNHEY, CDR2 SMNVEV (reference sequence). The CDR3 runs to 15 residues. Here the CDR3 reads CASSFGVNPYNEQFF. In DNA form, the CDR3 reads TGTGCCAGCAGTTTTGGCGTAAACCCTTACAATGAGCAGTTCTTC.

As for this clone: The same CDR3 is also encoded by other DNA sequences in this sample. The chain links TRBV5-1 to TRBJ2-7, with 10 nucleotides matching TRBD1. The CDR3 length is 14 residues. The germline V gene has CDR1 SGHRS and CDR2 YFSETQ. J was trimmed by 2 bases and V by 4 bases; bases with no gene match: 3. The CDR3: CASSTGTGAYEQYF. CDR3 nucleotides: TGCGCCAGCAGCACGGGGACAGGGGCCTACGAGCAGTACTTC.

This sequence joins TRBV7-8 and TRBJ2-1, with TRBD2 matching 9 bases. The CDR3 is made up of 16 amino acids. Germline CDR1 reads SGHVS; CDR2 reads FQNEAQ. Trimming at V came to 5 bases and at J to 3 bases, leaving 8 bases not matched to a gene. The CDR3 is CASSLAGTSNYNEQFF. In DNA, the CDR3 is TGTGCCAGCAGCCTCGCCGGGACTAGCAACTACAATGAGCAGTTCTTC.

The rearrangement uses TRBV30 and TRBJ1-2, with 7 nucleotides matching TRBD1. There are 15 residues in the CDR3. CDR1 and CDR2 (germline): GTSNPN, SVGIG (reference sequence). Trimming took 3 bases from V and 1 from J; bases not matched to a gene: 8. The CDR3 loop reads CAWSYGQAVNYGYTF. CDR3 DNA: TGTGCCTGGAGCTACGGACAGGCTGTTAACTATGGCTACACCTTC.

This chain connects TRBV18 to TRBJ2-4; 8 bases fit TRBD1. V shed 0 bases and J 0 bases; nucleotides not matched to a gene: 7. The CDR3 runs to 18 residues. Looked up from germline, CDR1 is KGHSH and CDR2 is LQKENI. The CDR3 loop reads CASSPPGDRFGAKNIQYF. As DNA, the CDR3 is TGTGCCAGCTCACCACCGGGGGACAGGTTCGGAGCCAAAAACATTCAGTACTTC.

The CDR3 DNA reads as TGCGCCAGCAGCTTTACGACAGGAGATAGCTACGAGCAGTACTTC. Its translation is CASSFTTGDSYEQYF. The chain recombines TRBV5-1 with TRBJ2-7; a weak D match, TRBD1 (6 bases). V lost 2 bases to trimming and J lost 3 bases, with 15 bases between them. The CDR3 length is 15 residues. The V gene's germline CDR1 is SGHRS and CDR2 YFSETQ.

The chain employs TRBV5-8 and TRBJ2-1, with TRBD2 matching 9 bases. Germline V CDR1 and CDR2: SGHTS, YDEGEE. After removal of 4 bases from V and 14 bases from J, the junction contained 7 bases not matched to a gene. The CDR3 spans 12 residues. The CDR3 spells CASSRTSGYEFF. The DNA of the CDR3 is TGTGCCAGCAGCCGAACTAGCGGGTACGAGTTCTTC.

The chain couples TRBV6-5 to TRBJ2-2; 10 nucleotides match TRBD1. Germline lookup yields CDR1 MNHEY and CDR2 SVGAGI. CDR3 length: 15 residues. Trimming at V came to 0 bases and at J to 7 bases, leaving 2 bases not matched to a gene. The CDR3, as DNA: TGTGCCAGCAGTTACTCGGGACAGGGGTTCGGGGAGCTGTTTTTT. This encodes CASSYSGQGFGELFF.

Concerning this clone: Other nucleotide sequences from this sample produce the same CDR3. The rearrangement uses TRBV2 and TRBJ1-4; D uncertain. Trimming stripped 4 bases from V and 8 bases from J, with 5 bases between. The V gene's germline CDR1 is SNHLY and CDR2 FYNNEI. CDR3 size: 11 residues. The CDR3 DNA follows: TGTGCCAGCAGTGTCAACGAAAAACTGTTTTTT. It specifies CASSVNEKLFF.

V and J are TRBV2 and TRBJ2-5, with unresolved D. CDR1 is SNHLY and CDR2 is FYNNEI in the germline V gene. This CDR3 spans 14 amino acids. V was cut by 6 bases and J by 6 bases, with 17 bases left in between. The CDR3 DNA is TGTGCCAGCAGACCCAGGCCCGTCGGACAGACCCAGTACTTC. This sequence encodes CASRPRPVGQTQYF.

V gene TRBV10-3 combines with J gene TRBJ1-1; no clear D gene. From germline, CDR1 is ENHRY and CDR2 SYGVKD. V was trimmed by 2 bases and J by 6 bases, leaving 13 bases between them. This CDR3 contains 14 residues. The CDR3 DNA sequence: TGTGCCATCAGTGAGCTCATTATGGCAGCTGAAGCTTTCTTT. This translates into CAISELIMAAEAFF.

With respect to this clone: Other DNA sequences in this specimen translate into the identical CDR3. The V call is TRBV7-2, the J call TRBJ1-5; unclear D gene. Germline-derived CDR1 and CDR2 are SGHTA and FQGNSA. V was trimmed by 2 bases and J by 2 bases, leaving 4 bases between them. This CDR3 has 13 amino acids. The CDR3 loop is CASSLSGNQPQHF. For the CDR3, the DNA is TGTGCCAGCAGCTTATCCGGCAATCAGCCCCAGCATTTT.

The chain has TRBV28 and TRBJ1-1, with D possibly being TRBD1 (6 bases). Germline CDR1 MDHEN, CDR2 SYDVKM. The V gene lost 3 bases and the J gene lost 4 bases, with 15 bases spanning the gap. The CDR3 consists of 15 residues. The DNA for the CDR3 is TGTGCCAGCAGTTTGGGATCGGCGGGGGCCACTGAAGCTTTCTTT. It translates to CASSLGSAGATEAFF.

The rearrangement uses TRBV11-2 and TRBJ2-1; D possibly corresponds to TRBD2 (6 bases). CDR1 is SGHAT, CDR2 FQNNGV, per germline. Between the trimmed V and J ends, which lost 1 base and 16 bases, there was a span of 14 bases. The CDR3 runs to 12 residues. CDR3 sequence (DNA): TGTGCCAGCAGCTTAGGCGGGACCCTCTCTTTCTTC. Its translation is CASSLGGTLSFF. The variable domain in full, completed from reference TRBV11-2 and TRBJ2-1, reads EAGVAQSPRYKIIEKRQSVAFWCNPISGHATLYWYQQILGQGPKLLIQFQNNGVVDDSQLPKDRFSAERLKGVDSTLKIQPAKLEDSAVYLCASSLGGTLSFFGPGTRLTVL.

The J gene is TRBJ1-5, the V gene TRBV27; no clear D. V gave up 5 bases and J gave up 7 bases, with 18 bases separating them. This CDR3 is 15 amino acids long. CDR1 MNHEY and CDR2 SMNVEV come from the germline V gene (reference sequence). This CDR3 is CASSATRVQGQPQHF. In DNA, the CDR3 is TGTGCCAGCAGTGCCACCCGCGTGCAAGGGCAGCCCCAGCATTTT.

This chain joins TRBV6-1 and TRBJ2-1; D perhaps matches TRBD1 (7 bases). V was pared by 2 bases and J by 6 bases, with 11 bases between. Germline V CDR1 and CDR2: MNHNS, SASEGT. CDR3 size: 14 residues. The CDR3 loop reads CASSEQGGSNEQFF. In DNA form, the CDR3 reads TGTGCCAGCAGTGAACAGGGGGGAAGCAATGAGCAGTTCTTC.

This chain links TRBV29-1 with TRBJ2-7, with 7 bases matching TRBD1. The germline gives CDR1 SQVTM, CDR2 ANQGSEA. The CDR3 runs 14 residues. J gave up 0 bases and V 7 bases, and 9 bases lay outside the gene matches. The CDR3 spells CSAARDRSSYEQYF. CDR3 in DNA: TGCAGCGCCGCCCGGGACAGATCCTCCTACGAGCAGTACTTC.

DNA of the CDR3: TGTGCCAGCAGTTTAAGTAGCGGGGGTCGAGAGACCCAGTACTTC. Its protein product is CASSLSSGGRETQYF. The J gene is TRBJ2-5, the V gene TRBV27; the match to TRBD2 covers 9 bases. Germline V gene sequence: CDR1 MNHEY, CDR2 SMNVEV (reference sequence). The CDR3 runs 15 residues. V gave up 2 bases and J gave up 4 bases; unmatched junction bases: 5.

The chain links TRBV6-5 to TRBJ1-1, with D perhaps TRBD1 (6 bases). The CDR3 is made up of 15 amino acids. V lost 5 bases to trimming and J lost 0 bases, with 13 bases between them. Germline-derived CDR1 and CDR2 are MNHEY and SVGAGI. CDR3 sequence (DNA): TGTGCCAGCAGTCCTCCCCGGACAGTGAACACTGAAGCTTTCTTT. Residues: CASSPPRTVNTEAFF.